Listed below are T cell receptor beta chains from one sample, sequenced in a study of PD-L1 blockade in urothelial cancer. Profiling relied on immunoSEQ multiplex PCR, and the TCRdb table lists in-frame clones only, not all of them. The sample records 71,000 or so clones, roughly 89% being singletons. The input for sequencing was PBMCs, taken around atezolizumab (anti-PD-L1) treatment. The receptor source for this set is a man aged 55-75 years with urothelial cancer. CDR3s include the opening cysteine and the closing phenylalanine or tryptophan. The order of the fields is CDR3 protein, CDR3 DNA, D gene, CDR3 length, clone size, J gene, V gene. The D gene is left open where the match is weak. Size is stated for part of the rows, as once, few or many counts, or as a class when the clone is expanded.

CASSQSGQDTGELFF,TGTGCCAGCAGCCAAAGCGGGCAGGACACCGGGGAGCTGTTTTTT,NA,15,NA,TRBJ2-2,TRBV7-2
CSVSWRPDTQYF,TGCAGCGTTTCCTGGCGGCCAGATACGCAGTATTTT,NA,12,NA,TRBJ2-3,TRBV29-1
CASSFQGGQPQHF,TGTGCCAGTAGCTTTCAGGGAGGTCAGCCCCAGCATTTT,NA,13,NA,TRBJ1-5,TRBV19
CASSGRQAGYNGYTF,TGTGCCAGCAGTGGACGACAAGCGGGGTATAATGGCTACACCTTC,NA,15,NA,TRBJ1-2,TRBV6-1
CASSEGPGSYGYTF,TGTGCCAGCAGTGAAGGGCCGGGGAGCTATGGCTACACCTTC,NA,14,NA,TRBJ1-2,TRBV2
CASSFQGTNEKLFF,TGTGCCAGCAGCTTCCAGGGGACTAATGAAAAACTGTTTTTT,NA,14,NA,TRBJ1-4,TRBV7-2
CASSYYAGSQPQHF,TGTGCCAGCAGTTACTACGCAGGGTCTCAGCCCCAGCATTTT,NA,14,NA,TRBJ1-5,TRBV6-6
CASKPGTGNTGELFF,TGTGCCAGCAAACCCGGGACAGGGAATACCGGGGAGCTGTTTTTT,TRBD1,15,few,TRBJ2-2,TRBV25-1
CASSVPSGSFSEQYF,TGTGCCAGCTCAGTGCCTAGCGGGAGTTTTAGCGAGCAGTACTTC,TRBD2,15,NA,TRBJ2-7,TRBV18
CATTDRETDTQYF,TGTGCCACCACTGACAGGGAAACAGATACGCAGTATTTT,TRBD1,13,NA,TRBJ2-3,TRBV10-3
CASSSTGTSGKSEQFF,TGTGCCAGCAGCTCCACGGGGACTAGCGGGAAGTCGGAGCAGTTCTTC,TRBD2,16,NA,TRBJ2-1,TRBV7-2
CASSVTSGRVWEQFF,TGTGCCAGCAGCGTGACTAGCGGGAGGGTTTGGGAGCAGTTCTTC,TRBD2,15,NA,TRBJ2-1,TRBV7-2
CASSLDGAGGPYNEQFF,TGTGCCAGCAGCTTGGACGGAGCGGGAGGGCCTTACAATGAGCAGTTCTTC,TRBD2,17,NA,TRBJ2-1,TRBV5-4
CASSLGQGAGDSPLHF,TGTGCCAGCAGCTTAGGACAGGGGGCCGGGGATTCACCCCTCCACTTT,TRBD1,16,NA,TRBJ1-6,TRBV11-2
CASSWLYYEQYF,TGTGCCAGCAGTTGGCTTTACTACGAGCAGTACTTC,NA,12,NA,TRBJ2-7,TRBV28
CAWSSKGGADLAFF,TGTGCCTGGAGTTCAAAAGGGGGTGCTGATCTCGCTTTCTTT,NA,14,once,TRBJ1-1,TRBV30
CASSQMAGRKRNGLIGYEQYF,TGCGCCAGCAGTCAAATGGCGGGGCGAAAACGGAACGGACTAATTGGCTACGAGCAGTACTTC,NA,21,NA,TRBJ2-7,TRBV23-1